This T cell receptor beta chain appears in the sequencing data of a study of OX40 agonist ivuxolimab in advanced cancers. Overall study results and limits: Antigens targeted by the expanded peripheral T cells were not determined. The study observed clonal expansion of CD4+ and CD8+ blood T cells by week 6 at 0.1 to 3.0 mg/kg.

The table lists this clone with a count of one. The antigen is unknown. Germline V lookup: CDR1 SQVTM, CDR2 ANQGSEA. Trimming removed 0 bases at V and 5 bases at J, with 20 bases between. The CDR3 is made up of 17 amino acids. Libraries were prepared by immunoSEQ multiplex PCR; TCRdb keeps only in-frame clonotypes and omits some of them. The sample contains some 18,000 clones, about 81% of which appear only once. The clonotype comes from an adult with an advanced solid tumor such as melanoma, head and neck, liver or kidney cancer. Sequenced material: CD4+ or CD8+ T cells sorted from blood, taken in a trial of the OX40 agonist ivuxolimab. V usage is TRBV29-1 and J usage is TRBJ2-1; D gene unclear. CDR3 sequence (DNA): TGCAGCGTTGAAGATCTTTCCCCGACTGGACGGGACAATGAGCAGTTCTTC. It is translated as CSVEDLSPTGRDNEQFF.